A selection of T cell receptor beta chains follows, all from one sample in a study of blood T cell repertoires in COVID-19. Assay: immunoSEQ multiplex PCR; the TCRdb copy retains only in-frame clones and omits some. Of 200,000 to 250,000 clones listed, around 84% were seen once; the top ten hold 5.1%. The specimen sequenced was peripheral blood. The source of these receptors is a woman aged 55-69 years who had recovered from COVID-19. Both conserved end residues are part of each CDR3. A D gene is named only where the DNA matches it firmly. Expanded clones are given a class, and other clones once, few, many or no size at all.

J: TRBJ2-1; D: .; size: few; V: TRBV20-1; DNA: TGCAGTGCTAGGTTACGGGAGCAGTTCTTC; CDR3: CSARLREQFF
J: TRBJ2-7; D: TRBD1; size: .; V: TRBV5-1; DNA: TGCGCCAGCAGCTTGGCGGGACAGGTTTACGAGCAGTACTTC; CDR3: CASSLAGQVYEQYF
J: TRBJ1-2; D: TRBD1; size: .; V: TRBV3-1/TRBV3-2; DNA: TGTGCCAGCAGCTCACAGGGGGCGGAGGGCTACACCTTC; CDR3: CASSSQGAEGYTF
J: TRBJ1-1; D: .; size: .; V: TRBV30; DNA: TGTGCCTGGAGTGTCCTCAGGGGCACTGAAGCTTTCTTT; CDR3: CAWSVLRGTEAFF
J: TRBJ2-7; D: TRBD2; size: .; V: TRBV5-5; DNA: TGTGCCAGCAGCTTACTTCGGACTAGCGCGTACGAGCAGTACTTC; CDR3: CASSLLRTSAYEQYF
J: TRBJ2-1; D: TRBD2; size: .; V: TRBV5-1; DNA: TGCGCCAGCAGCCCCCCTAGCGGGGGAAGCTACAATGAGCAGTTCTTC; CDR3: CASSPPSGGSYNEQFF
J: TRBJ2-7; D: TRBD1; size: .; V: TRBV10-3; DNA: TGTGCCATCAGTGAGCAGGGGGACCACGAGCAGTACTTC; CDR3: CAISEQGDHEQYF
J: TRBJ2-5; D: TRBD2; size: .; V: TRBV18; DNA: TGTGCCAGCTCGTTGACTAGCGGGGGGGAAAAGACCCAGTACTTC; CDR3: CASSLTSGGEKTQYF
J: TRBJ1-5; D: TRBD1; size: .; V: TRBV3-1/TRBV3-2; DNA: TGTGCCAGCAGCCAAGACAGGGGGATAGTTGGTCAGCCCCAGCATTTT; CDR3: CASSQDRGIVGQPQHF
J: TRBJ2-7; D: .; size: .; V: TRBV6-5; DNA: TGTGCCAGCAGTCGAGGCCGGAGTACCTACGAGCAGTACTTC; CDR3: CASSRGRSTYEQYF
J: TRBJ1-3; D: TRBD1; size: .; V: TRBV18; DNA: TGTGCCAGCTCGGGACAGGCTGGAAACACCATATATTTT; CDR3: CASSGQAGNTIYF
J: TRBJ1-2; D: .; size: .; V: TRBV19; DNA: TGTGCCAGTAGTTTCGCCGGGACTGCCGCTAACTATGGCTACACCTTC; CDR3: CASSFAGTAANYGYTF
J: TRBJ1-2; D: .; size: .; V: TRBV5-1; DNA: TGCGCCAGCAGCTTGGCCTCCGGGACTGCCGACTATGGCTACACCTTC; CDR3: CASSLASGTADYGYTF
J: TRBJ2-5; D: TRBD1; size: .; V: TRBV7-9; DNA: TGTGCCAGCAGTGCCGGGACAGGGGGACAAGAGACCCAGTACTTC; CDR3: CASSAGTGGQETQYF
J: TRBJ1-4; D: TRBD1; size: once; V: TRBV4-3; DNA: TGCGCCAGCAGCCAGGGTACGGGACAGAGAAATGAAAAACTGTTTTTT; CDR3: CASSQGTGQRNEKLFF
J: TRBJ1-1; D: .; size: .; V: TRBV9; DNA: TGTGCCAGCAGCGCGGGACACACGAACACTGAAGCTTTCTTT; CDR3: CASSAGHTNTEAFF
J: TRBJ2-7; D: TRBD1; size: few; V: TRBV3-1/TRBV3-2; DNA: TGTGCCAGCAGCCAAATAGGGGGCGACGAGCAGTACTTC; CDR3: CASSQIGGDEQYF
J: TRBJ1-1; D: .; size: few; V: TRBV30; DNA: TGTGCCTGGAGTGTACGAGGGCGGGCGAACACTGAAGCTTTCTTT; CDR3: CAWSVRGRANTEAFF
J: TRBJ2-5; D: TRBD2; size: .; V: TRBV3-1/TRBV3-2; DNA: TGTGCCAGCAGCCCTAGGGTTCAAGCGGGGGCTCAAGAGACCCAGTACTTC; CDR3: CASSPRVQAGAQETQYF
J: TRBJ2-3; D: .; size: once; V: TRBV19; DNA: TGTGCCAGCACCCCCCTCGGAGGGGAAGATACGCAGTATTTT; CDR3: CASTPLGGEDTQYF
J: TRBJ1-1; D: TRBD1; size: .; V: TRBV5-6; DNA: TGTGCCAGCAGCATAGGGACAGGGATGAACACTGAAGCTTTCTTT; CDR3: CASSIGTGMNTEAFF
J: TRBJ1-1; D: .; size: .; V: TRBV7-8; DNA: TGTGCCAGCACCTTTAGCGGGATGAACACTGAAGCTTTCTTT; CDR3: CASTFSGMNTEAFF
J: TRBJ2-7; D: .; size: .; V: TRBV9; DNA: TGTGCCAGCAGCGTATCAGGCTCCTACGAGCAGTACTTC; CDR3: CASSVSGSYEQYF
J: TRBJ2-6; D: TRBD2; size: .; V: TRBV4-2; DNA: TGTGCCAGCAGCCAAAGCCCGACTAGCGGGGCAGGGGCCAACGTCCTGACTTTC; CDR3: CASSQSPTSGAGANVLTF
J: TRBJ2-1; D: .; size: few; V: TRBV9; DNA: TGTGCCAGCAGCATCTCTAGCGCAAGCTCCTACAATGAGCAGTTCTTC; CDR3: CASSISSASSYNEQFF
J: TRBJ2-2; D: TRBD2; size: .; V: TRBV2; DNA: TGTGCCAGCAGCGTGACTAGCGGGGGGATCGACACCGGGGAGCTGTTTTTT; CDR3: CASSVTSGGIDTGELFF
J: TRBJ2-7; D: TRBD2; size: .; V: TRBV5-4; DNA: TGTGCCAGCAGCTTGGCGGGGGGGCCTTACGAGCAGTACTTC; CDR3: CASSLAGGPYEQYF
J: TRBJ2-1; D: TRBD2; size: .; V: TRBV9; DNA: TGTGCCAGCAGCTCTAGGGGCGGGGGTGTCTCCTACAATGAGCAGTTCTTC; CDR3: CASSSRGGGVSYNEQFF
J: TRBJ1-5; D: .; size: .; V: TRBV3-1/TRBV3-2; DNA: TGTGCCAGCAGCGGGGGGGACACCAATCAGCCCCAGCATTTT; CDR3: CASSGGDTNQPQHF
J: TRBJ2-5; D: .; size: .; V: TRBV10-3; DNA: TGTGCCATCAGTGAGTCTAGTAGTCGAGAGACCCAGTACTTC; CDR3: CAISESSSRETQYF
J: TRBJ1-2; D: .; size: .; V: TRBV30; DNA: TGTGCCTGTTACCGGGCTAACTATGGCTACACCTTC; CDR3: CACYRANYGYTF
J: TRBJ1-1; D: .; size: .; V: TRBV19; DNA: TGTGCCAGTAGTGTTGGGGGGGGAGGCACTGAAGCTTTCTTT; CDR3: CASSVGGGGTEAFF